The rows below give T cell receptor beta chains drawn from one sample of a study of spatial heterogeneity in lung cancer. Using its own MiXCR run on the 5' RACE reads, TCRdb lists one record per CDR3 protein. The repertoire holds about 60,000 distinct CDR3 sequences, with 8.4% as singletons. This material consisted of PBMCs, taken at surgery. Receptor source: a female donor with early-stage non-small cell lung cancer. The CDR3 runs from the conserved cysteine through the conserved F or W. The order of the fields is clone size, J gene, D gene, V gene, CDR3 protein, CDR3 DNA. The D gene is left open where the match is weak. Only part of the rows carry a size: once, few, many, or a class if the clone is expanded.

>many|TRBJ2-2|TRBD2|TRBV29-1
CSVETAGENTGELFF
TGCAGCGTTGAAACGGCGGGGGAGAACACCGGGGAGCTGTTTTTT
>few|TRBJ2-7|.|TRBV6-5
CASSFHPGTSYEQYF
TGTGCCAGCAGTTTTCACCCCGGGACCTCCTACGAGCAGTACTTC
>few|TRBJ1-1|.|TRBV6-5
CASTNPQIRPEAFF
TGTGCCAGCACCAACCCCCAGATAAGGCCTGAAGCTTTCTTT
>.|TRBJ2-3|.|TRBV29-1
CSAVPADTQYF
TGCAGCGCCGTTCCGGCAGATACGCAGTATTTT
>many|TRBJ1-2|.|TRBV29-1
CSASGGAGYTF
TGCAGCGCTTCGGGGGGTGCTGGCTACACCTTC
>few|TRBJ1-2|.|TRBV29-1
CSVDYGGNYGYTF
TGCAGCGTTGACTACGGGGGGAACTATGGCTACACCTTC
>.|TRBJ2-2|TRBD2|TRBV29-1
CSAERSAGESGELFF
TGCAGCGCAGAAAGGTCCGCGGGGGAGAGCGGGGAGCTGTTTTTT
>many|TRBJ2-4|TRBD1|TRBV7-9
CASSLDRESDIQYF
TGTGCCAGCAGCTTGGACAGGGAGTCGGACATTCAGTACTTC
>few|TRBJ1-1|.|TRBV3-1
CASSQETGRTEAFF
TGTGCCAGCAGCCAAGAGACGGGAAGGACTGAAGCTTTCTTT
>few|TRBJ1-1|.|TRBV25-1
CASSWDLSAEAFF
TGTGCCAGCAGTTGGGACTTGAGCGCTGAAGCTTTCTTT
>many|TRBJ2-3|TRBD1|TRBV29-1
CSLRGGQGSSDTQYF
TGCAGCCTCCGAGGGGGACAGGGTTCCTCAGATACGCAGTATTTT
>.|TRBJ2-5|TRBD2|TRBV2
CASRTSGSGRETQYF
TGTGCCAGCCGCACTAGCGGGAGTGGCCGGGAGACCCAGTACTTC
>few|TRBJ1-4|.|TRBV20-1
CSANSGEGLGEKLFF
TGCAGTGCCAACAGTGGGGAGGGCCTAGGTGAAAAACTGTTTTTT
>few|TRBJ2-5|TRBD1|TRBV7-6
CASSLFSTGEETQYF
TGTGCCAGCAGCTTATTCTCGACAGGGGAAGAGACCCAGTACTTC
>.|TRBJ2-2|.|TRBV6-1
CASSRLGSRELFF
TGTGCCAGCAGTCGGCTGGGGAGCAGGGAGCTGTTTTTT
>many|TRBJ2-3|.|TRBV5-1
CASSFGARGPTDTQYF
TGCGCCAGCAGCTTCGGGGCCAGAGGGCCCACAGATACGCAGTATTTT
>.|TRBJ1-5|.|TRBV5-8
CASSAGLMNQPQHF
TGTGCCAGCAGCGCGGGACTGATGAATCAGCCCCAGCATTTT